This TCR beta chain appears in the sequencing data of a study of T cell repertoires in ileal Crohn's disease. Whole-study context: At surgery, 30% to 40% of patients smoked, with median disease duration 7.9 years. Postoperative therapy was given to about half: 10 to 12 thiopurines, 18 anti-TNF agents. Study results and caveats: High-frequency clones were more common in sorted CD8 than CD4 cells. Active smokers at surgery had more clonal expansions than non-smokers.

The CDR3 extends over 13 amino acids. V gave up 8 bases and J gave up 5 bases, with 15 bases separating them. CDR1 LNHNV and CDR2 YYDKDF come from the germline V gene (reference sequence). The time point is: neoterminal ileum biopsy at postoperative endoscopy, about 6 months after surgery. Points on this clone: Its target is not known.

Sequencing was performed with immunoSEQ multiplex PCR; in TCRdb, only in-frame clones are kept and a portion is missing. The table records about 62,000 clones, roughly nine tenths of them present only once. The sample was ileal tissue. This receptor was identified in an adult with Crohn's disease. The V and J genes are TRBV15 and TRBJ1-2; D call uncertain. The CDR3 bases are TGTGCCACCCGGAGTTCTTCGGGGTATGGCTACACCTTC. Translation gives CATRSSSGYGYTF.